Reported below is one TCR beta chain. This clonotype came up many times. Its antigen is unknown. No clone much larger than this one lies a single base away; base qualities are absent. The source of the sample is a study of T cells after yellow fever vaccination (dated by TCRdb to between 2019 and 2020). With respect to the entire study: Libraries from fractions with low cell numbers were prepared with the SMART-Seq v4 Ultra Low Input RNA kit. Bulk TCR alpha and beta repertoires were sequenced longitudinally to track T-cell clones before and after primary and booster YFV17D yellow fever vaccination. The cohort comprised two healthy male donors, one aged 18 to 29 and one aged 30 to 40 years. Bulk PBMC replicates and cell subsets were isolated from blood drawn at multiple timepoints before and after both primary and secondary immunization. Study-wide findings and limitations: Compared with the primary T-cell response, the secondary T-cell response was faster but weaker, reaching its peak on day 5 rather than on day 15. After the booster, most of the clones that had expanded following primary vaccination were detected again (roughly 96% of CD4 and around 88% of CD8), which suggests that memory was broadly maintained. The study included only a couple of donors, which limits how far the findings can be generalized. A small fraction of clonotypes appeared in both the CD4 and CD8 compartments, likely as a result of convergent recombination. Because abundant contaminating clonotypes from the bulk population could be contained in FACS-sorted repertoires, computational filtering was required.

In the paper's terms, the treatment or condition label means: live attenuated yellow fever vaccine strain. A standard Ficoll-Paque protocol was used to isolate PBMCs from peripheral blood. Dynabeads CD4 and CD8 positive selection kits were used to isolate the CD4 and CD8 T-cell fractions. TriZol was used to extract RNA from bulk PBMCs, from CD4 and CD8 fractions, and from dextramer-positive and dextramer-negative fractions. Instrument used: Illumina NovaSeq 6000. TCR cDNA was synthesized by 5'RACE template switching, which introduced a universal primer site and unique molecular identifiers. cDNA synthesis was primed from both the TCR alpha and TCR beta constant segments. Two PCR steps were used to amplify libraries, with sample barcodes and sequencing adapters being added in the second step. Sequencing of libraries was done on Illumina HiSeq 2500 (2x100 bp) or NovaSeq (2x150 bp). From the authors' description of their analysis: Demultiplexing of reads and collapsing into UMI consensus sequences were performed with MIGEC, and V(D)J alignment was carried out with MiXCR. Vaccine-responding clonotypes were identified with edgeR using replicate PBMC samples, with FDR below 0.01 and a log2 fold change above 5 up to day 15 being required. CD4 or CD8 identity was assigned to each bulk clonotype according to whether the clonotype was present at higher abundance in the sequenced CD4 repertoire or the sequenced CD8 repertoire. TCRdb trimmed public reads at Q25 via fastp, called clones via MiXCR and kept in-frame beta chains. Rows matching on CDR3 protein sequence are summarized as one entry with the most common DNA and genes. Here the V and J calls rest on TCRdb's processing, not on the authors' analysis. The sample profile shows 300,000 to 350,000 distinct CDR3 sequences; about 10% of them were found once. Of the sample, less than 3.5% falls within the top ten clones.

CDR3 length: 13 amino acids, cysteine to phenylalanine. Here the CDR3 DNA is all that survives: 39 bases in frame from base 1. V is pared back by 5 bases and J by 3 bases, with 10 bases lying between the germline termini. CDR1 and CDR2 were assigned from the germline V gene (reference sequence) as SEHNR and FQNEAQ. This TCR was recovered from a young man who received the YFV17D yellow fever vaccine. The chain was built from TRBV7-9 and TRBJ1-2, with no confidently assigned D gene. The sequences come from CD4+ T cells sorted from PBMCs, collected 45 days after the yellow fever booster vaccination. Read as DNA, the sequence is TGTGCCAGCAGCGCCCGGACGGACTATGGCTACACCTTC. This translates into CASSARTDYGYTF.